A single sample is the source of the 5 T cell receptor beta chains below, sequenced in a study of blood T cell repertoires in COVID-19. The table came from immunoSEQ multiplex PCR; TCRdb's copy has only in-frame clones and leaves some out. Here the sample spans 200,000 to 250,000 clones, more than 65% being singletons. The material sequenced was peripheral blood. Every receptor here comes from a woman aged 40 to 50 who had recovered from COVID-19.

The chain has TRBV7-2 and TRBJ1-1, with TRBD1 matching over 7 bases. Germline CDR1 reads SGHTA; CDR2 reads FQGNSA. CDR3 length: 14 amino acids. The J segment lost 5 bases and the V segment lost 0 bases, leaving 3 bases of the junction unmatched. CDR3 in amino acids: CASSLASDRTEAFF. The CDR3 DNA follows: TGTGCCAGCAGCTTAGCTTCGGACAGGACTGAAGCTTTCTTT.

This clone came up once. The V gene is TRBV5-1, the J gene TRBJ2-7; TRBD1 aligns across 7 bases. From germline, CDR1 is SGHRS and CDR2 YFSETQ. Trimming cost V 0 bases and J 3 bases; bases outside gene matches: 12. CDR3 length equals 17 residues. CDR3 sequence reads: CASSLVPPGTGDYEQYF. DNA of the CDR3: TGCGCCAGCAGCTTGGTGCCCCCCGGAACAGGGGACTACGAGCAGTACTTC.

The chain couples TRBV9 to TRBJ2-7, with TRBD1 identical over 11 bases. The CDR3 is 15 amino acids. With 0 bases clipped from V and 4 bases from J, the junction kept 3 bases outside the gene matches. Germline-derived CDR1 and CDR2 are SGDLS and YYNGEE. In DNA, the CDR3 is TGTGCCAGCAGCGTAGGTGGGACAGGGGGATACGAGCAGTACTTC. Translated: CASSVGGTGGYEQYF. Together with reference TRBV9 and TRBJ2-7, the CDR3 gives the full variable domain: DSGVTQTPKHLITATGQRVTLRCSPRSGDLSVYWYQQSLDQGLQFLIQYYNGEERAKGNILERFSAQQFPDLHSELNLSSLELGDSALYFCASSVGGTGGYEQYFGPGTRLTVT.

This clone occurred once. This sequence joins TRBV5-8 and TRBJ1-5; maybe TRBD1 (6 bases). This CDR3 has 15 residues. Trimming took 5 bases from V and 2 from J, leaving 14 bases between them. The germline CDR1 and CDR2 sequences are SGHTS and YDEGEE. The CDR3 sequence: CASSHGGPGNQPQHF. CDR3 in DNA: TGTGCCAGCAGTCACGGGGGGCCAGGCAATCAGCCCCAGCATTTT.

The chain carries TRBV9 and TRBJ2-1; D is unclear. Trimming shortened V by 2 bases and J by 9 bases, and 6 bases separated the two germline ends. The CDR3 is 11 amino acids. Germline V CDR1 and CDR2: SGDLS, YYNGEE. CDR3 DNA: TGTGCCAGCAGCGTGAACAGTGAGCAGTTCTTC. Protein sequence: CASSVNSEQFF.